Described below is a single TCR beta chain sequence and its context. This sample was taken from a study of blood T cell repertoires in COVID-19. Study-level information: The United States, Italy and Spain supplied acute and convalescent COVID-19 samples.

The CDR3 runs to 14 residues. V lost 4 bases and J lost 3; bases outside the gene matches: 3. Germline CDR1 and CDR2: SGDLS and YYNGEE. Original methodology: Counts of nucleated cells, estimated from reference gene primer amplification, were obtained. The table came from immunoSEQ multiplex PCR; TCRdb's copy has only in-frame clones and leaves some out. V and J calls plus clone size are reproduced from that table; the DNA served to infer D and trimming. The data show some 140,000 clones, 84% seen once. This sequence joins TRBV9 and TRBJ2-3; 9 bases fit TRBD2. Sequenced input: peripheral blood. The source of this sequence is a human donor in a cohort sampled during active COVID-19. Here the CDR3 DNA reads TGTGCCAGCAGCAGGAGCGGGGGGACAGATACGCAGTATTTT. Its protein product is CASSRSGGTDTQYF.